This TCR beta chain appears in the sequencing data of a study of sequential checkpoint blockade in melanoma. Looking at the study overall: Randomization was 1:1 between first-line nivolumab→ipilimumab and ipilimumab→nivolumab.

Noted treatment: randomized to nivolumab then ipilimumab (arm A) or the reverse (arm B). PBMC sorting kept live CD3+CD8+ cells without CD19 or CD56. Clones were read by immunoSEQ multiplex PCR, and TCRdb kept only the in-frame ones, dropping some. This table holds 40,000 or so clones, 84% found once. Germline V lookup: CDR1 WNHNN, CDR2 SYGVQD (reference sequence). V lost 2 bases and J lost 2, with 4 bases in between. The CDR3 has 13 residues. The sample here was CD8+ T cells sorted from blood (inferred from file names), taken from a patient given nivolumab and ipilimumab in sequence. The receptor comes from a human donor with melanoma. V usage is TRBV10-1 and J usage is TRBJ2-1; D unresolved. The CDR3 sequence is CASSETTYNEQFF. The CDR3 region has the DNA TGCGCCAGCAGTGAGACTACCTACAATGAGCAGTTCTTC.